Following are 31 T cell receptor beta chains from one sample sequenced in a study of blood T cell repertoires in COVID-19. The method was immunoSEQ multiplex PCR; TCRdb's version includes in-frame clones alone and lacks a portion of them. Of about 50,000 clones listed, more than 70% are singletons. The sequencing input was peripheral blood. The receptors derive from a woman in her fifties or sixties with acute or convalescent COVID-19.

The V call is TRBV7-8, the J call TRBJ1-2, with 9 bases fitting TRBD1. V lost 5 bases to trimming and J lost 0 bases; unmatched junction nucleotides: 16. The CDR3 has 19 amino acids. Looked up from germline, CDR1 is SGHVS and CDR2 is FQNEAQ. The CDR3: CASSLLSPGTGKTNYGYTF. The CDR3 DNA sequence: TGTGCCAGCAGCCTATTAAGTCCCGGGACAGGGAAGACTAACTATGGCTACACCTTC.

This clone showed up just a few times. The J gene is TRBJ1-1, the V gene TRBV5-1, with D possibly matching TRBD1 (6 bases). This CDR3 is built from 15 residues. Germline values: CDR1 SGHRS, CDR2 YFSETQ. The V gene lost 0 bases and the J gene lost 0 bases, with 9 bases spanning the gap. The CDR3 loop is CASSLDTGMNTEAFF. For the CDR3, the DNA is TGCGCCAGCAGCTTGGATACAGGGATGAACACTGAAGCTTTCTTT.

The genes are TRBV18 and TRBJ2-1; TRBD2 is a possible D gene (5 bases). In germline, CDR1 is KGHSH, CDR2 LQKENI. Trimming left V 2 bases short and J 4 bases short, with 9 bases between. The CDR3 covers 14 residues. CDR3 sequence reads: CASSPAGIYNEQFF. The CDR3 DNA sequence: TGTGCCAGCTCACCAGCCGGGATATACAATGAGCAGTTCTTC.

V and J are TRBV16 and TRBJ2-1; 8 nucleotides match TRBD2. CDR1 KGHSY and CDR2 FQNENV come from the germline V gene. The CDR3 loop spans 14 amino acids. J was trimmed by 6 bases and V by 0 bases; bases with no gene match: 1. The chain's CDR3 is CASSQSRGGNEQFF. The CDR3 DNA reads TGTGCCAGCAGCCAATCTCGGGGGGGCAATGAGCAGTTCTTC.

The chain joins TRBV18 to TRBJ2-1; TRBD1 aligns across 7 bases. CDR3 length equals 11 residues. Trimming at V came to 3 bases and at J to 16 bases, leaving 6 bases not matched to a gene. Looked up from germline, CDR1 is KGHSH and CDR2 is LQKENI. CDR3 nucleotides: TGTGCCAGCTCACCTGACAGGGTCGCCTTCTTC. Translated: CASSPDRVAFF.

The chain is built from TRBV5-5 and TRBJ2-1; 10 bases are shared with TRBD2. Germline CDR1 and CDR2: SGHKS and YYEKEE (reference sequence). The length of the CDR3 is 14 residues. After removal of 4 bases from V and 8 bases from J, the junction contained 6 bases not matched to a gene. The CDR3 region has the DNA TGTGCCAGCAGCAAGGGACTAGCGAGGGATGAGCAGTTCTTC. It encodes CASSKGLARDEQFF.

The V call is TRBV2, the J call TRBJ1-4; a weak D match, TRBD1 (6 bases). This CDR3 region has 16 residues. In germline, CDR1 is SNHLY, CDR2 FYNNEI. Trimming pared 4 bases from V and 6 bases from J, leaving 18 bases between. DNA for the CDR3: TGTGCCAGCAGTGTTTTAAGGGGGAGCATCGATGAAAAACTGTTTTTT. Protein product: CASSVLRGSIDEKLFF.

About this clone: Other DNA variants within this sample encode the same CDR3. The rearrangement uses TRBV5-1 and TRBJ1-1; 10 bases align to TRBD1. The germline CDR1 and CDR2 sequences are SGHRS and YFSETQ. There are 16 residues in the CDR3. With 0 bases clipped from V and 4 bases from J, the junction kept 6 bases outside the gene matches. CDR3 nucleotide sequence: TGCGCCAGCAGCTTGGCAGGGACAGGGGTGGGCACTGAAGCTTTCTTT. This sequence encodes CASSLAGTGVGTEAFF.

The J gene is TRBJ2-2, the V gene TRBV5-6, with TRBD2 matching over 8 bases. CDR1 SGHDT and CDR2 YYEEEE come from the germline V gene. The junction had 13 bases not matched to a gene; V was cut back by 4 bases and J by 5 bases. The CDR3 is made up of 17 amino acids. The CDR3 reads CASSPFGGAVRTGELFF. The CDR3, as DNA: TGTGCCAGCAGCCCCTTCGGGGGGGCAGTCAGGACCGGGGAGCTGTTTTTT.

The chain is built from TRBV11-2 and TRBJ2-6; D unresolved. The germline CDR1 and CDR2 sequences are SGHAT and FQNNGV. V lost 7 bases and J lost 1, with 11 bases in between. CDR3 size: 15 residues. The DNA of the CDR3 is TGTGCCAGCATTCCTAGGCATTCTGGGGCCAACGTCCTGACTTTC. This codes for CASIPRHSGANVLTF.

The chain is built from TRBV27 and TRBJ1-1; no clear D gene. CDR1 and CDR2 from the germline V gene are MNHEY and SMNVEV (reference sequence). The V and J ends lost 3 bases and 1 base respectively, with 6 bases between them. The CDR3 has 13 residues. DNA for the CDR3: TGTGCCAGCAGTTTGGCCACGAACACTGAAGCTTTCTTT. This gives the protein CASSLATNTEAFF.

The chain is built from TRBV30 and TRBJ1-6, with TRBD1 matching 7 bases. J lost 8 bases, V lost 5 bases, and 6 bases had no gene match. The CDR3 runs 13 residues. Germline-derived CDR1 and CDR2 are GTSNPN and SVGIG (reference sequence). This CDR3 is CAWATGVYSPLHF. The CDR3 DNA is TGTGCCTGGGCCACAGGGGTTTATTCACCCCTCCACTTT. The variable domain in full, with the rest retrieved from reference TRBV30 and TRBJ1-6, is SQTIHQWPATLVQPVGSPLSLECTVEGTSNPNLYWYRQAAGRGLQLLFYSVGIGQISSEVPQNLSASRPQDRQFILSSKKLLLSDSGFYLCAWATGVYSPLHFGNGTRLTVT.

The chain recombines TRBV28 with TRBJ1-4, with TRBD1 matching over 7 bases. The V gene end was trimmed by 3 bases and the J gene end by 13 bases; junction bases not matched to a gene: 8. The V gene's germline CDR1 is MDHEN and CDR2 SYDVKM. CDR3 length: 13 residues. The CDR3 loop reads CASSFMMTGLLFF. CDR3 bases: TGTGCCAGCAGTTTCATGATGACAGGGCTACTGTTTTTT.

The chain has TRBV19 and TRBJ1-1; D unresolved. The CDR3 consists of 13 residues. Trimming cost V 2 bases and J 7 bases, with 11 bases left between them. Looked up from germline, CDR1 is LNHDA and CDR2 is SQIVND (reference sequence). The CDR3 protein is CASSITWQVEAFF. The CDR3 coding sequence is TGTGCCAGTAGTATAACGTGGCAGGTTGAAGCTTTCTTT.

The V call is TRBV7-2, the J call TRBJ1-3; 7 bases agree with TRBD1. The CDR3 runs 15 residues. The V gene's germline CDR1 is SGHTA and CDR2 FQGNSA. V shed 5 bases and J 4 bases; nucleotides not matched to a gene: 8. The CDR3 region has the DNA TGTGCCAGCAGCCGGACAGGCGGTCCAGGAAACACCATATATTTT. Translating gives CASSRTGGPGNTIYF.

Here the CDR3 DNA reads TGTGCCTGGAGCCGACGACGACAGGGGAATTCACCCCTCCACTTT. Residues: CAWSRRRQGNSPLHF. The chain uses TRBV30 and TRBJ1-6; 8 positions match TRBD1. J was trimmed by 7 bases and V by 3 bases; bases with no gene match: 8. This CDR3 comprises 15 residues. The germline V gene encodes CDR1 GTSNPN and CDR2 SVGIG (reference sequence).

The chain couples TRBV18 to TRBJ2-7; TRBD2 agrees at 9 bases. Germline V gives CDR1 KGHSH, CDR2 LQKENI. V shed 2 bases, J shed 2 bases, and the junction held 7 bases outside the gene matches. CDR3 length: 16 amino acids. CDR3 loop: CASSPGLAGTTYEQYF. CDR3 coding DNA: TGTGCCAGCTCACCAGGTCTAGCGGGGACAACCTACGAGCAGTACTTC. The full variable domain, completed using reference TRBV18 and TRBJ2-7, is NAGVMQNPRHLVRRRGQEARLRCSPMKGHSHVYWYRQLPEEGLKFMVYLQKENIIDESGMPKERFSAEFPKEGPSILRIQQVVRGDSAAYFCASSPGLAGTTYEQYFGPGTRLTVT.

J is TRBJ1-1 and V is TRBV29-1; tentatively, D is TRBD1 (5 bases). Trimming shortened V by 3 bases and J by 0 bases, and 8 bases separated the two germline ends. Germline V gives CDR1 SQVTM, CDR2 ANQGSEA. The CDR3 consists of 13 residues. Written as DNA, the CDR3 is TGCAGCGTTGATGGGGGGATGAACACTGAAGCTTTCTTT. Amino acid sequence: CSVDGGMNTEAFF.

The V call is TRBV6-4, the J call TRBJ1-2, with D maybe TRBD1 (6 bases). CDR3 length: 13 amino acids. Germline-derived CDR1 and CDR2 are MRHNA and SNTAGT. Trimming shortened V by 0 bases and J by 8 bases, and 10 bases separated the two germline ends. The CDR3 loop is CASSDSGGLGYTF. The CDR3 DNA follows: TGTGCCAGCAGTGACTCTGGGGGCCTGGGCTACACCTTC.

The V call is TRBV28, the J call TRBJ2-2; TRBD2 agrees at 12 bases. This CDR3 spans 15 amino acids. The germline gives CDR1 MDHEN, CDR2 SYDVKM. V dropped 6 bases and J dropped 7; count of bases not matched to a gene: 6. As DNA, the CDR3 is TGTGCCAGCAGGTCTAGCGGGGGGGCTTTCGGGGAGCTGTTTTTT. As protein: CASRSSGGAFGELFF.

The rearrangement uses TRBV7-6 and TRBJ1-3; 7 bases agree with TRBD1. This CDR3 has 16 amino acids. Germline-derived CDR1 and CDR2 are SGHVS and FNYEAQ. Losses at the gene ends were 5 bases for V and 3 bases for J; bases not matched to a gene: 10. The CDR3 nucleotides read TGTGCCAGCAGCCCACGAGAGGGGGCATATGGAAACACCATATATTTT. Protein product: CASSPREGAYGNTIYF. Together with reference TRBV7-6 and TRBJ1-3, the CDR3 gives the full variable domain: GAGVSQSPRYKVTKRGQDVALRCDPISGHVSLYWYRQALGQGPEFLTYFNYEAQQDKSGLPNDRFSAERPEGSISTLTIQRTEQRDSAMYRCASSPREGAYGNTIYFGEGSWLTVV.

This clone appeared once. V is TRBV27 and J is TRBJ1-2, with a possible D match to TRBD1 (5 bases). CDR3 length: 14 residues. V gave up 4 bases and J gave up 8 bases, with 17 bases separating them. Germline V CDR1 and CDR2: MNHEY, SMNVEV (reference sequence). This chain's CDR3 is CASSSTAGNYGYTF. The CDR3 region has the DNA TGTGCCAGCAGTTCGACAGCGGGTAATTACGGCTACACCTTC.

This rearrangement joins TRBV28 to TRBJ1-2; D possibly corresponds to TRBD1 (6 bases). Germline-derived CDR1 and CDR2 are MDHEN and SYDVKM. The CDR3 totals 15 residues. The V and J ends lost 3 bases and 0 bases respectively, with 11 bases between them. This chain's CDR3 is CASSFPAGANYGYTF. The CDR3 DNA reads TGTGCCAGCAGTTTCCCCGCAGGGGCTAACTATGGCTACACCTTC.

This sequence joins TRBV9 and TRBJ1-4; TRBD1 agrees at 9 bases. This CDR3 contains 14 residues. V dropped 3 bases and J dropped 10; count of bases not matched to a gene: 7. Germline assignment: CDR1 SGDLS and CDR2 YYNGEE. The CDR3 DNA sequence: TGTGCCAGCAGCGCCACAGGGGGCGGGGGAAAACTGTTTTTT. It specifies CASSATGGGGKLFF.

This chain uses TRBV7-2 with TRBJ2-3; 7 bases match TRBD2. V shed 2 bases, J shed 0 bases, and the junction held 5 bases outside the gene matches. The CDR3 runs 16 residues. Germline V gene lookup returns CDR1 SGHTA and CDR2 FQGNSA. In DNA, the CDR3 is TGTGCCAGCAGCTTACTCCCGGGGGGAAGCACAGATACGCAGTATTTT. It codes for CASSLLPGGSTDTQYF.

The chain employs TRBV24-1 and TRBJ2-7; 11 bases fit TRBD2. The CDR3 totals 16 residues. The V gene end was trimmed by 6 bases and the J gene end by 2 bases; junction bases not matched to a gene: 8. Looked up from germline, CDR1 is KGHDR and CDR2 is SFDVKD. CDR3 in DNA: TGTGCCACCAGTCTTGGCGGGACTAGCGGCACCTACGAGCAGTACTTC. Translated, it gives CATSLGGTSGTYEQYF.

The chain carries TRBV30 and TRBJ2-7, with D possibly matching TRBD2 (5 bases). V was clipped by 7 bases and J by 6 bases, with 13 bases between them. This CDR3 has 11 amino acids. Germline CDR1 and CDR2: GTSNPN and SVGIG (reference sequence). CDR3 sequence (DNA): TGTGCCTCACTCCGGGGATCCGAGCAGTACTTC. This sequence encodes CASLRGSEQYF.

The chain's CDR3 is CASSEGGAPTNTIYF. The CDR3 coding sequence is TGTGCCAGCAGCGAGGGGGGGGCGCCGACAAACACCATATATTTT. The chain uses TRBV2 and TRBJ1-3; TRBD1 might be the D (6 bases). CDR3 length equals 15 residues. Trimming pared 6 bases from V and 6 bases from J, leaving 18 bases between. Germline V gene data show CDR1 as SNHLY and CDR2 as FYNNEI.

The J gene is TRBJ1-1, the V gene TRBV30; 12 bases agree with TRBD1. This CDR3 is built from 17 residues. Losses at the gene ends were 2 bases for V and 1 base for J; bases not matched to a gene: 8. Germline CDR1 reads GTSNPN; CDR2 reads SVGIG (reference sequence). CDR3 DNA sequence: TGTGCCTGGAGTAGCCGGGACAGGGGGCTGCGGAACACTGAAGCTTTCTTT. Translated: CAWSSRDRGLRNTEAFF. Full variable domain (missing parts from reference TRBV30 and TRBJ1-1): SQTIHQWPATLVQPVGSPLSLECTVEGTSNPNLYWYRQAAGRGLQLLFYSVGIGQISSEVPQNLSASRPQDRQFILSSKKLLLSDSGFYLCAWSSRDRGLRNTEAFFGQGTRLTVV.

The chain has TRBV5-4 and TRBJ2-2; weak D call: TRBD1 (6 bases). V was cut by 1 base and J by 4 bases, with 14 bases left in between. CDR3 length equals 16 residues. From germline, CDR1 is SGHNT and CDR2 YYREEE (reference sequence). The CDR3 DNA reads TGTGCCAGCAGCTTGAGGTCAGGGGCGCCCACCGGGGAGCTGTTTTTT. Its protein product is CASSLRSGAPTGELFF.

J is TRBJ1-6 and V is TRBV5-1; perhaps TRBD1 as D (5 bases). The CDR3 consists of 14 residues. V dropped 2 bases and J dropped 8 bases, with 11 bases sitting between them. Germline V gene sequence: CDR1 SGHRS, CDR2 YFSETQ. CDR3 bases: TGCGCCAGCAGCTTTCGGTGGGGGGATTCACCCCTCCACTTT. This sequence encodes CASSFRWGDSPLHF.